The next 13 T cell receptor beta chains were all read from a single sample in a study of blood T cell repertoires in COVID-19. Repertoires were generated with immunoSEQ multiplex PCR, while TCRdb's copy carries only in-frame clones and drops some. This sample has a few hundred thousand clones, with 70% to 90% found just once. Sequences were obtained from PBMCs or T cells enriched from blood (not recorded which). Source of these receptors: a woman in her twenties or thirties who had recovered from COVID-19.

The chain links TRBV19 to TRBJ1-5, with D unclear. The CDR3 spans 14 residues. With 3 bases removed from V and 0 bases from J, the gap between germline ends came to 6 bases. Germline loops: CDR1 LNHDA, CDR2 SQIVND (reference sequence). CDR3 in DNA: TGTGCCAGTAGTATCTGGGCTAGCAATCAGCCCCAGCATTTT. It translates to CASSIWASNQPQHF.

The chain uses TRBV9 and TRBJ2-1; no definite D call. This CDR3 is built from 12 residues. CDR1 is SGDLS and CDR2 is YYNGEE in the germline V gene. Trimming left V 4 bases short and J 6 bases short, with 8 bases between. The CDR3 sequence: CASSINSNEQFF. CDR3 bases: TGTGCCAGCAGCATCAATTCCAATGAGCAGTTCTTC.

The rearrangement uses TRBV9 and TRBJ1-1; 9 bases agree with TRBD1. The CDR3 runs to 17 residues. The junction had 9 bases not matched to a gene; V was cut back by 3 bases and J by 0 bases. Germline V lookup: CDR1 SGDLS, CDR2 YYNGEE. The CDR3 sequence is CASSGPGQGLMNTEAFF. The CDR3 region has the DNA TGTGCCAGCAGCGGACCCGGACAGGGGTTGATGAACACTGAAGCTTTCTTT. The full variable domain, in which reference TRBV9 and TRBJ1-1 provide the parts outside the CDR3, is DSGVTQTPKHLITATGQRVTLRCSPRSGDLSVYWYQQSLDQGLQFLIQYYNGEERAKGNILERFSAQQFPDLHSELNLSSLELGDSALYFCASSGPGQGLMNTEAFFGQGTRLTVV.

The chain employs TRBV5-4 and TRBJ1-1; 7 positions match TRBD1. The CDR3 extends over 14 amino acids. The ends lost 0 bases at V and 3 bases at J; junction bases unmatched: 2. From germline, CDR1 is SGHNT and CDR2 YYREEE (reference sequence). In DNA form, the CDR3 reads TGTGCCAGCAGCTTGGACAGGGGTTACACTGAAGCTTTCTTT. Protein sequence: CASSLDRGYTEAFF.

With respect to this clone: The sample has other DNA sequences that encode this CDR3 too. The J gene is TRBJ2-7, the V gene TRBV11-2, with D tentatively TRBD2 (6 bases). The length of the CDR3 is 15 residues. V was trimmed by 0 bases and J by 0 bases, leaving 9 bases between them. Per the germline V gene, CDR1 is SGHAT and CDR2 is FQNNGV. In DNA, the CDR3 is TGTGCCAGCAGCTTAGAGGAGGGGATCTCCTACGAGCAGTACTTC. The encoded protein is CASSLEEGISYEQYF.

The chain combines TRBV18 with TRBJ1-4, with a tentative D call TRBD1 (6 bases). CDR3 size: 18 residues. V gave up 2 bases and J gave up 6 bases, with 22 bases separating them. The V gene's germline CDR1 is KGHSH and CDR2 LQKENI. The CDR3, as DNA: TGTGCCAGCTCACCATCATTACTTATGGGGGCGTTGGATGAAAAACTGTTTTTT. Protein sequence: CASSPSLLMGALDEKLFF.

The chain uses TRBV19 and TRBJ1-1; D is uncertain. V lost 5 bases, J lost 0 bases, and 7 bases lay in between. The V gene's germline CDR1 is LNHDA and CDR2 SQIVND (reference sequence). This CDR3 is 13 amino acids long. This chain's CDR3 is CASSVDLNTEAFF. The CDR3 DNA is TGTGCCAGTAGTGTGGACTTGAACACTGAAGCTTTCTTT.

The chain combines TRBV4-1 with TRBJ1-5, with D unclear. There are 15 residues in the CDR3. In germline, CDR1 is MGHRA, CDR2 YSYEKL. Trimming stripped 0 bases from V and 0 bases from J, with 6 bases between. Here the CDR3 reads CASSQDPLSNQPQHF. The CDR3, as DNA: TGCGCCAGCAGCCAAGATCCCCTTAGCAATCAGCCCCAGCATTTT.

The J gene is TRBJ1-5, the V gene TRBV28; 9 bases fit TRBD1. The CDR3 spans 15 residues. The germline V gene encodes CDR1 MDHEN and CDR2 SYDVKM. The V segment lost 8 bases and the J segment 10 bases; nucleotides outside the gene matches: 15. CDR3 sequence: CASGTGGARAGPQHF. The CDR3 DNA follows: TGTGCCAGCGGAACAGGGGGCGCCCGGGCTGGACCCCAGCATTTT.

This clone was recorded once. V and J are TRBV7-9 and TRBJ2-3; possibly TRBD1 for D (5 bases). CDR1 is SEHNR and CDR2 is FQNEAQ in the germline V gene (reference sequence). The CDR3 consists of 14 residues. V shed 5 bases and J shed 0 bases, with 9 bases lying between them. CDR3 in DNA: TGTGCCAGCAGCCCAGGGTGGAGCACAGATACGCAGTATTTT. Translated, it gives CASSPGWSTDTQYF.

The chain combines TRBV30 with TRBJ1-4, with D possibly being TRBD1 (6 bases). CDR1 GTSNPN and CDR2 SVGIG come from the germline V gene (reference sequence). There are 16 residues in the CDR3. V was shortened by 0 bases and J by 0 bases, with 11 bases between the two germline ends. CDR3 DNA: TGTGCCTGGAGTGTGGACAGCGGGGCAACTAATGAAAAACTGTTTTTT. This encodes CAWSVDSGATNEKLFF.

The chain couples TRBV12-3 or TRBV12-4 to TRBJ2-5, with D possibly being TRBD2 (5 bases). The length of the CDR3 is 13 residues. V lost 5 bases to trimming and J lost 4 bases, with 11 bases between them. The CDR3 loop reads CASSPLARETQYF. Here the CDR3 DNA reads TGTGCCAGCAGTCCCTTAGCGAGAGAGACCCAGTACTTC.

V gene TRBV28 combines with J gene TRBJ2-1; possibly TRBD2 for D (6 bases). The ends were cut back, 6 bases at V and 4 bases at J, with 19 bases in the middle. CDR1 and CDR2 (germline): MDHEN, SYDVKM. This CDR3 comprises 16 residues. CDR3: CASRSSALGSYNEQFF. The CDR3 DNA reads TGTGCCAGCAGATCTAGCGCCTTAGGGAGTTACAATGAGCAGTTCTTC.